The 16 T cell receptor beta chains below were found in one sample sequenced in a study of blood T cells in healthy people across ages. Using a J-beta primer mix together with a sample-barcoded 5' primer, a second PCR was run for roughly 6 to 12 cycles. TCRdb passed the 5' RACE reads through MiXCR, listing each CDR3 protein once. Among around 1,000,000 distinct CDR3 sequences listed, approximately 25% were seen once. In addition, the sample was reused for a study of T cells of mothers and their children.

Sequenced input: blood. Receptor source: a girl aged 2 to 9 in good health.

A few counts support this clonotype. CDR3 region: CASRAHTDLRKETQYF. The CDR3 bases are TGTGCCAGCAGAGCCCATACGGACCTGCGAAAAGAGACCCAGTACTTC. This rearrangement joins TRBV6-2 or TRBV6-3 to TRBJ2-5; D is undetermined. The CDR3 runs 16 residues. Trimming took 6 bases from V and 3 from J, leaving 20 bases between them. Germline assignment: CDR1 MNHEY and CDR2 SVGEGT.

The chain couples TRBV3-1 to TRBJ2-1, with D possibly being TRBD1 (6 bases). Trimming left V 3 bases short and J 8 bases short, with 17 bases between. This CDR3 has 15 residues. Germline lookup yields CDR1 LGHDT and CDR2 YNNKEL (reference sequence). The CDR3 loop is CASSHGTILSDEQFF. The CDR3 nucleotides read TGTGCCAGCAGCCACGGGACAATCCTATCTGATGAGCAGTTCTTC.

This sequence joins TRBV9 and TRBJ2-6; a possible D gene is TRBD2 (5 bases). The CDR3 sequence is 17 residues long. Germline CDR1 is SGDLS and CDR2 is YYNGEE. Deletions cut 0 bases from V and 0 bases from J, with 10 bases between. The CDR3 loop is CASSVASEGSGANVLTF. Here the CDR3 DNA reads TGTGCCAGCAGCGTAGCCTCAGAGGGCTCTGGGGCCAACGTCCTGACTTTC.

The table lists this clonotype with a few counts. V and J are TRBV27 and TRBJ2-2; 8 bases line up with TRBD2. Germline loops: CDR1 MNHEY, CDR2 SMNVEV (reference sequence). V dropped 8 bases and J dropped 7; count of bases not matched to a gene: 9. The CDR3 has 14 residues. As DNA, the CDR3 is TGTGCCAGCCGAGCGGGAGCGAAGGGCGGGGAGCTGTTTTTT. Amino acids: CASRAGAKGGELFF.

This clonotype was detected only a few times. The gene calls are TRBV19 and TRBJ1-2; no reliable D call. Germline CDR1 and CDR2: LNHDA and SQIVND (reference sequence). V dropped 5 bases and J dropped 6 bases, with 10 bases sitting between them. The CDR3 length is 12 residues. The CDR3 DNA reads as TGTGCCAGTAGTTGGGGATTAGATGGCTACACCTTC. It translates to CASSWGLDGYTF.

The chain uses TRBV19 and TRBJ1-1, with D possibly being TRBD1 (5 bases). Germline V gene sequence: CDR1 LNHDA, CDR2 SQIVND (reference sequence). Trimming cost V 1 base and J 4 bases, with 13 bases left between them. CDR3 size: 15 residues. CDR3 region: CASSIGGELFTEAFF. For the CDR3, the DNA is TGTGCCAGTAGTATAGGGGGGGAGCTTTTCACTGAAGCTTTCTTT.

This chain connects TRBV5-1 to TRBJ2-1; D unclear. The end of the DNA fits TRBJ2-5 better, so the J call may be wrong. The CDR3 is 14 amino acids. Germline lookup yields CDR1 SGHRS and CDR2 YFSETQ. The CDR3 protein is CASSLGGSEETQYF. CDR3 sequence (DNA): TGCGCCAGCAGCTTGGGAGGAAGCGAAGAGACCCAGTACTTC.

In DNA form, the CDR3 reads TGTGCCAGCAGCCGGCACCGGGACTCAATCTATGGCTACACCTTC. As protein: CASSRHRDSIYGYTF. This sequence joins TRBV12-3 or TRBV12-4 and TRBJ1-2; TRBD1 is a possible D gene (5 bases). V was clipped by 6 bases and J by 4 bases, with 18 bases between them. This CDR3 has 15 residues.

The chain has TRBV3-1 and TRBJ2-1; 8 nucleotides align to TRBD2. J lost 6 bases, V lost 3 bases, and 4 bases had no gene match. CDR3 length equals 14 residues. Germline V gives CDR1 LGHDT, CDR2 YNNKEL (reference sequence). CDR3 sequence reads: CASSHRAGVNEQFF. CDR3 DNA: TGTGCCAGCAGCCACAGAGCGGGGGTCAATGAGCAGTTCTTC.

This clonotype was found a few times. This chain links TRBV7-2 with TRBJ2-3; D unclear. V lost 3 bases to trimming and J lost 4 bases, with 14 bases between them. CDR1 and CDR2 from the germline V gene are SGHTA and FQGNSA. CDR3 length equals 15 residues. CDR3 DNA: TGTGCCAGCAGCTTTAATAGTATCGTCGCAGATACGCAGTATTTT. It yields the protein CASSFNSIVADTQYF.

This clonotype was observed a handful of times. Here the CDR3 DNA reads TGTGCCAGCAGCCAAGGTTCGTCCGGGGAGCTGTTTTTT. It yields the protein CASSQGSSGELFF. The chain carries TRBV4-2 and TRBJ2-2; D is unresolved. The germline gives CDR1 LGHNA, CDR2 YNFKEQ. The CDR3 has 13 residues. The V end lost 1 base, the J end lost 6 bases, and 6 bases lay between the germline ends.

CDR3 DNA: TGTGCCAGCAGTTTGGGGATACAGGGTTTCGAAAAACTGTTTTTT. Translated: CASSLGIQGFEKLFF. The chain uses TRBV27 and TRBJ1-4; a possible D gene is TRBD1 (6 bases). Trimming pared 3 bases from V and 8 bases from J, leaving 16 bases between. This CDR3 contains 15 residues. The germline V gene has CDR1 MNHEY and CDR2 SMNVEV (reference sequence).

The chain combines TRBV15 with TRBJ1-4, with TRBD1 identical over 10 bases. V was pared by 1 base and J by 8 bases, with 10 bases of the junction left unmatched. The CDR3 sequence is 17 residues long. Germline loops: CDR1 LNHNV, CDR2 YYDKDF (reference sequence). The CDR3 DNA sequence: TGTGCCACCAGCAGAGCCCTTGGCGGGACAGGGGCAGAAAAACTGTTTTTT. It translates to CATSRALGGTGAEKLFF.

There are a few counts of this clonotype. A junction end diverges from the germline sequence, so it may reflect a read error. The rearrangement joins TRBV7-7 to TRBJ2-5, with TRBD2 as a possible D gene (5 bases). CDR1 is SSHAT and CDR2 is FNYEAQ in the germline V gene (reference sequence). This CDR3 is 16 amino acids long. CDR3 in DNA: TGTGCTAGCAGCTTAGCGTTTAATGGTCCCTGGGAGACCCAGTACTTC. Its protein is CASSLAFNGPWETQYF.

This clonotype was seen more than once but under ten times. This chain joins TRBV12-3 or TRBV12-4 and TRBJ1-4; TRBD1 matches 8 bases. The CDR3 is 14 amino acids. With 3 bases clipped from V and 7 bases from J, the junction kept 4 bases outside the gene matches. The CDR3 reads CASSFTGGVEKLFF. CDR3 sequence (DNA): TGTGCCAGCAGTTTTACAGGGGGTGTTGAAAAACTGTTTTTT.

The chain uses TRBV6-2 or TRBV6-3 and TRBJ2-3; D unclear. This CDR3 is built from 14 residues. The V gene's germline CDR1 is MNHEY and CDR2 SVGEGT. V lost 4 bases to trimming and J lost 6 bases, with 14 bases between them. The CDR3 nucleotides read TGTGCCAGCAGTTGGTTAGGACCGAGCGATACGCAGTATTTT. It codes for CASSWLGPSDTQYF.